This TCR beta chain was sequenced during a study of T cell repertoires in cytomegalovirus infection. Study in general: As its CMV epitopes, the study selected recently identified HLA-C-restricted and well-studied HLA-B-restricted targets. The public TCR beta signatures pointed to both CMV infection and matching HLA type. Overall study results and limits: Clonotypes of TCR beta that were HLA-C-restricted and CMV-specific dominated the ex vivo response. Summed frequency of shared TCR beta families picked out CMV carriers who also had the relevant HLA.

TCRdb reprocessed the reads via MiXCR and lists one record per CDR3 protein. Of roughly 150,000 distinct CDR3 sequences listed, around 32% are singletons. Trimming cost V 6 bases and J 5 bases, with 16 bases left between them. The CDR3 sequence is 14 residues long. Concerning this clonotype itself: Its antigen is currently unknown.

V usage is TRBV23-1 and J usage is TRBJ1-1; D ambiguous. TRBV23-1 is reported as an ORF; its role is uncertain. This sample comprised CD8+ T cells from cultured PBMCs, obtained from culture after CMV antigen stimulation. This sequence was found in a human donor in good health (CMV status not recorded). Some clones in this sample may be carry-over from other donors' samples. This CDR3 is CASRGSTVETEAFF. The CDR3, as DNA: TGCGCCAGCAGGGGTAGTACAGTAGAGACTGAAGCTTTCTTT.